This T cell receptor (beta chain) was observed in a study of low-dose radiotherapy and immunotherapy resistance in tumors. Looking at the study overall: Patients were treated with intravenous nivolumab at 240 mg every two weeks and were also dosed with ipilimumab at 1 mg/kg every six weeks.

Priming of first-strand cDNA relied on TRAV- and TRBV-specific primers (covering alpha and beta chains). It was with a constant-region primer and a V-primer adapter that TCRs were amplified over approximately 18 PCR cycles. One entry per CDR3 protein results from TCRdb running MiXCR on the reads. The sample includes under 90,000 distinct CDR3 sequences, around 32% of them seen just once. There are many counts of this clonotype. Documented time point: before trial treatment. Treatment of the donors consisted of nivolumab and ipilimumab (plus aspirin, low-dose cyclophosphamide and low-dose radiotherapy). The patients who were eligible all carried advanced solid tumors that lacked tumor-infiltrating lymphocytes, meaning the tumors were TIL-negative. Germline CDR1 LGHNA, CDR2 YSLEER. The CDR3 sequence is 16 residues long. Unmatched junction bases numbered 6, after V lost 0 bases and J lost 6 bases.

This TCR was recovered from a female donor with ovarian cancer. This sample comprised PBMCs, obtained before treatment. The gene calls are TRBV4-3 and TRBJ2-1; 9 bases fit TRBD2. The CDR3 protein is CASSQDGAGGSNEQFF. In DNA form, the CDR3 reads TGCGCCAGCAGCCAAGACGGGGCGGGAGGGAGCAATGAGCAGTTCTTC.